The clone carrying this TCR beta chain was picked up a small number of times. This entry comes from a study of identical twins. Germline trimming cut 0 bases from V and 10 bases from J; bases unmatched to any gene: 6. The germline CDR1 and CDR2 sequences are SGHDN and FVKESK. CDR3 length: 16 residues. TCRdb recomputed calls from the 5' RACE reads with MiXCR, one row per CDR3 protein. Altogether over 200,000 distinct CDR3 sequences are present, 6.5% being singletons, with the ten largest covering approximately 14%. The sample also formed part of further work on T cells expressing NK-cell markers.

The sequencing input was CD8+ T cells sorted from blood. This TCR was sampled from a woman under 30 in good health. This sequence joins TRBV14 and TRBJ2-1; 13 nucleotides agree with TRBD2. The CDR3 loop is CASSQDFGLAGVEQFF. CDR3 DNA sequence: TGTGCCAGCAGCCAAGATTTTGGACTAGCGGGAGTCGAGCAGTTCTTC.